This entry concerns a single T cell receptor beta chain. Seattle's cohort entered during active infection and was followed longitudinally. This entry is derived from a study of blood T cell repertoires in COVID-19. About the research overall: Spain, Italy and the United States supplied samples that represented acute and convalescent COVID-19. PBMCs, B-cell-depleted T cells, or T cells were the source of the cDNA or gDNA that made up the material.

The CDR3 spans 13 residues. From germline, CDR1 is KGHSH and CDR2 LQKENI. V lost 3 bases and J lost 5, with 11 bases in between. Authors' methods: Using reference gene primer amplification, nucleated cell counts were estimated. Here immunoSEQ multiplex PCR was the method, and the copy in TCRdb shows in-frame clones only, minus some. The D gene and trimming were derived from the DNA, and the V and J assignments and clone size from that table. The sample includes roughly 190,000 clones, roughly 79% of them seen just once. The sequence was collected from a woman in her thirties or forties with COVID-19, enrolled during active disease. The sample consisted of peripheral blood. This chain connects TRBV18 to TRBJ2-7; D is undetermined. CDR3 sequence (DNA): TGTGCCAGCTCACCCCCCAACGGTGACGAGCAGTACTTC. It specifies CASSPPNGDEQYF. Combining the CDR3 with reference TRBV18 and TRBJ2-7 gives the whole variable domain NAGVMQNPRHLVRRRGQEARLRCSPMKGHSHVYWYRQLPEEGLKFMVYLQKENIIDESGMPKERFSAEFPKEGPSILRIQQVVRGDSAAYFCASSPPNGDEQYFGPGTRLTVT.